This entry concerns a single TCR beta chain. The sample comes from a study of memory CD4+ T cells and cytomegalovirus serostatus. The sort gate was single viable CD3+CD4+CD8-CD45RO+ cells for memory CD4+ T cells. Assay: immunoSEQ multiplex PCR; the TCRdb copy retains only in-frame clones and omits some. Counted here are 56,000 or so clones, roughly 82% occurring once; the ten biggest clones make up around 0.38%. This clonotype was sampled from an adult in good health and CMV-seronegative. The sample was memory CD4+ T cells from blood.

This CDR3 reads CASSLGVLREQYF. Here the CDR3 DNA reads TGCGCCAGCAGCTTGGGGGTCCTTAGGGAGCAGTACTTC. This chain connects TRBV5-1 to TRBJ2-7; no reliable D call. The CDR3 has 13 amino acids. Between the trimmed V and J ends, which lost 0 bases and 7 bases, there was a span of 11 bases. Per germline, CDR1 SGHRS and CDR2 YFSETQ.